This T cell receptor (beta chain) is from a study of blood T cell repertoires in COVID-19. Study context: COVID-19 samples, acute and convalescent, were from the United States, Italy and Spain. From T cells, B-cell-depleted T cells, or PBMCs came the material, which was cDNA or gDNA.

Original methodology: By means of reference gene primer amplification, nucleated cell counts were estimated. Profiling relied on immunoSEQ multiplex PCR, and the TCRdb table lists in-frame clones only, not all of them. V, J and clone size reflect that table, while D and trimming were determined from the DNA. The table lists about 280,000 clones, roughly 85% of them singletons. The source is a man aged 50 or older with active or convalescent COVID-19. The sample was peripheral blood.

DNA for the CDR3: TGTGCCAGCTCACCACCGTATCCTCTTGGTGGTGGGACAAAAAACACTGAAGCTTTCTTT. This gives the protein CASSPPYPLGGGTKNTEAFF. V is TRBV18 and J is TRBJ1-1; weak D call: TRBD1 (6 bases). The CDR3 covers 20 residues. Per the germline V gene, CDR1 is KGHSH and CDR2 is LQKENI. V shed 0 bases and J shed 2 bases, with 25 bases lying between them.